These T cell receptor beta chains were read from a single sample in a study of CD8+ T cells in alopecia areata. Profiled with immunoSEQ multiplex PCR; TCRdb holds only in-frame clones, not every one. The data contain around 100,000 clones, 65% to 90% of them singletons. Sequences were derived from CD8+ T cells sorted from blood, sampled at roughly week 30, from a patient treated with tofacitinib. Receptors originate from a human donor with alopecia areata. Both conserved end residues are part of each CDR3. A D gene is named only where the DNA matches it firmly. Rows may omit the clone size; those that give it use once, few, many or a size class.

J,size,D,V,DNA,CDR3
TRBJ1-2,few,TRBD1,TRBV27,TGTGCCAGCACCGGAGCGGGACAGGGGGCTAACTATGGCTACACCTTC,CASTGAGQGANYGYTF
TRBJ2-5,.,.,TRBV12-5,TGTGCTAGTGGCCGCAACCGACCGGGGGACGAGACCCAGTACTTC,CASGRNRPGDETQYF
TRBJ2-7,few,TRBD2,TRBV10-3,TGTGCCAGCAGTGCCTTGGGGGGGTACGAGCAGTACTTC,CASSALGGYEQYF
TRBJ2-7,once,TRBD2,TRBV10-3,TGTGCCATCAGTGATCCCCTAGCGGGAGAGGTCGAGCAGTACTTC,CAISDPLAGEVEQYF
TRBJ2-3,medium-sized,TRBD1,TRBV28,TGTGCCAGCAGTGTCAACCCGGGACAGGGGAACACAGATACGCAGTATTTT,CASSVNPGQGNTDTQYF
TRBJ2-3,.,TRBD2,TRBV27,TGTGCCAGCAGTTTGGGGGTGGTAGCGGGAGGCCCTAGCACAGATACGCAGTATTTT,CASSLGVVAGGPSTDTQYF
TRBJ2-1,.,TRBD1,TRBV7-3,TGTGCCAGCAGCCCAACAGGGGGCTTCTACAATGAGCAGTTCTTC,CASSPTGGFYNEQFF
TRBJ2-5,.,TRBD1,TRBV29-1,TGCAGCGTCCCGGACAGGGAGAAAACACAAGAGACCCAGTACTTC,CSVPDREKTQETQYF
TRBJ2-7,.,TRBD2,TRBV7-6,TGTGCCAGCAGCTCCGAACTAGCGGGGGACTACGAGCAGTACTTC,CASSSELAGDYEQYF
TRBJ2-1,.,.,TRBV7-9,TGTGCCAGCCTTGGTGGGGGCTCCTACAATGAGCAGTTCTTC,CASLGGGSYNEQFF
TRBJ2-7,.,TRBD1,TRBV4-2,TGTGCCAGCAGCCAAGAGGACAGGGGGCACTACGAGCAGTACTTC,CASSQEDRGHYEQYF
TRBJ2-7,.,TRBD1,TRBV27,TGTGCCAGCAGTGCCGTACAGGGGATAGATTACGAGCAGTACTTC,CASSAVQGIDYEQYF
TRBJ1-1,.,.,TRBV7-2,TGTGCCAGCAGCTATAGTACCGGGCCCGAAGCTTTCTTT,CASSYSTGPEAFF
TRBJ2-5,.,.,TRBV2,TGTGCCAGCAGTGAGGAAGGGCAAGAGACCCAGTACTTC,CASSEEGQETQYF
TRBJ2-7,.,.,TRBV7-9,TGTGCCAGCAGCTTAGCTTACGACGAGCAGTACTTC,CASSLAYDEQYF
TRBJ2-1,.,.,TRBV6-5,TGTGCCAGCACTCAGGGTCATGAGCAGTTCTTC,CASTQGHEQFF
TRBJ2-5,.,TRBD1,TRBV27,TGTGCCAGCGTACCCACAGGGGAAGAAGGGGAGACCCAGTACTTC,CASVPTGEEGETQYF
TRBJ2-7,.,.,TRBV5-1,TGCGCCAGCAGCGCCTCCTACGAGCAGTACTTC,CASSASYEQYF
TRBJ2-7,few,.,TRBV6-5,TGTGCCAGCAGTTACTTGACAGACTCCTACGAGCAGTACTTC,CASSYLTDSYEQYF
TRBJ2-2,.,TRBD1,TRBV7-9,TGTGCCAGCAGCTCGGCAGAAGACAGGGAGAACACCGGGGAGCTGTTTTTT,CASSSAEDRENTGELFF
TRBJ1-1,.,.,TRBV6-1,TGTGCCAGCAGTCGATCGGGGGAAGGTGAAGCTTTCTTT,CASSRSGEGEAFF
TRBJ2-7,.,.,TRBV15,TGTGCCACCAGCCACAACACCGGGACTTGGATGTACGAGCAGTACTTC,CATSHNTGTWMYEQYF
TRBJ1-2,.,TRBD1,TRBV7-9,TGTGCCAGCAGCATAACACAGGGGGCCGGGGACTATGGCTACACCTTC,CASSITQGAGDYGYTF
TRBJ2-1,.,TRBD1,TRBV7-6,TGTGCCAGCAGCCAAGAGACAGGGACCTACAATGAGCAGTTCTTC,CASSQETGTYNEQFF
TRBJ1-1,.,.,TRBV18,TGTGCCAGCTCAAACGCCGGCGTCACTGAAGCTTTCTTT,CASSNAGVTEAFF
TRBJ2-4,.,.,TRBV27,TGTGCCAGCAGTATAAAGCGTGCCCAGTACGGAAACATTCAGTACTTC,CASSIKRAQYGNIQYF
TRBJ2-1,.,.,TRBV9,TGTGCCAGCAGCGTAGAGGGAGTGGGGTACAATGAGCAGTTCTTC,CASSVEGVGYNEQFF
TRBJ2-1,.,TRBD2,TRBV6-4,TGTGCCAGCAGTGACTCGTCTAGCGGGAGCGATGAGCAGTTCTTC,CASSDSSSGSDEQFF
TRBJ1-1,once,TRBD1,TRBV5-6,TGTGCCAGCAGTTTGGGGACAGGGGCTGAAGCTTTCTTT,CASSLGTGAEAFF
TRBJ2-7,.,.,TRBV29-1,TGCAGCGTTGAGCCCCCCTGCCGGGGCATAGTCTGCGAGCAGTACTTC,CSVEPPCRGIVCEQYF
TRBJ2-3,.,.,TRBV14,TGTGCCAGCAGCCAAGATCCGGTTCGAATGGGCAGGCGCACAGATACGCAGTATTTT,CASSQDPVRMGRRTDTQYF
TRBJ2-6,few,.,TRBV6-5,TGTGCCAGCCCCCCCGTTGCTGGGGCCAACGTCCTGACTTTC,CASPPVAGANVLTF
TRBJ2-2,once,.,TRBV19,TGTGCCAGTAGTATCGGGTTTATCTTGGGGGCCGGGGAGCTGTTTTTT,CASSIGFILGAGELFF
TRBJ1-1,.,.,TRBV10-3,TGTGCCATCAGTGTCAGCATGAACACTGAAGCTTTCTTT,CAISVSMNTEAFF
TRBJ2-1,.,TRBD2,TRBV19,TGTGCCATCTCAGCGGGGGGGGACTACAATGAGCAGTTCTTC,CAISAGGDYNEQFF
TRBJ2-2,.,.,TRBV7-9,TGTGCCAGCAGCCCCCGAAGGGGGAACACCGGGGAGCTGTTTTTT,CASSPRRGNTGELFF
TRBJ2-7,.,TRBD2,TRBV13,TGTGCCAGCAGCCATAGACTAGCGGGGGCCGAGCAGTACTTC,CASSHRLAGAEQYF
TRBJ2-1,few,.,TRBV29-1,TGCAGCGTTGAAGGGGCAGGGTACTACAATGAGCAGTTCTTC,CSVEGAGYYNEQFF
TRBJ2-7,.,.,TRBV5-4,TGTGCCAGCAGCTTGGACAGAACCGAATCCTACGAGCAGTACTTC,CASSLDRTESYEQYF
TRBJ2-7,.,.,TRBV9,TGTGCCAGCAGCGTAGTTGGGGAGGAAGCCCTCCACGAGCAGTACTTC,CASSVVGEEALHEQYF
TRBJ2-2,.,.,TRBV6-6,TGTGCCAGCAGTTACTCGATCCGTACCGGGGAGCTGTTTTTT,CASSYSIRTGELFF
TRBJ2-7,once,.,TRBV25-1,TGTGCTGGAAGTCTCGAGCAGTACTTC,CAGSLEQYF
TRBJ2-7,.,TRBD2,TRBV7-8,TGTGCCAGCAGCCACGGGAGGCTACTTCCCTACGAGCAGTACTTC,CASSHGRLLPYEQYF
TRBJ1-1,.,.,TRBV6-1,TGTGCCAGCAGAGAGGTTGGAGCTTTCTTT,CASREVGAFF
TRBJ2-3,.,TRBD2,TRBV5-4,TGTGCCAGCAGCTTAGTCGGGGGGATAAGCACAGATACGCAGTATTTT,CASSLVGGISTDTQYF
TRBJ2-2,.,.,TRBV11-2,TGTGCCAGCAGCTTATTTAACACCGGGGAGCTGTTTTTT,CASSLFNTGELFF